The next 19 T cell receptor beta chains were all read from a single sample in a study of read filtering for tumor transcriptome and immune sequencing. Molecular barcoded adaptors covering alpha/delta and beta/gamma chains were used on roughly 400 ng RNA. TCRdb reprocessed the reads via MiXCR and lists one record per CDR3 protein. The repertoire holds 100,000 to 150,000 distinct CDR3 sequences, with over 10% as singletons. Specimen: a population of CD138-negative cells sorted from bone marrow. These receptors came from a donor aged 40 or older with multiple myeloma.

Note on this clonotype: A much larger clone differs from this one at a single base, so this may be a read error. The J gene is TRBJ2-5, the V gene TRBV3-1, with D uncertain. Looked up from germline, CDR1 is LGHDT and CDR2 is YNNKEL (reference sequence). Trimming cost V 3 bases and J 2 bases, with 7 bases left between them. This CDR3 is 13 amino acids long. The CDR3 loop reads CASSQDVQETQYF. DNA of the CDR3: TGTGCCAGCAGCCAGGACGTACAAGAGACCCAGTACTTC.

In its sample, this clonotype was seen a few times. The chain is built from TRBV10-3 and TRBJ2-5, with D possibly matching TRBD1 (6 bases). The CDR3 consists of 13 residues. CDR1 ENHRY and CDR2 SYGVKD come from the germline V gene. V was shortened by 2 bases and J by 2 bases, with 6 bases between the two germline ends. The DNA of the CDR3 is TGTGCCATCAGTGAGACAGGGCAAGAGACCCAGTACTTC. As protein: CAISETGQETQYF.

This clonotype was found many times. This sequence joins TRBV12-3 or TRBV12-4 and TRBJ1-5; 7 nucleotides align to TRBD1. This CDR3 has 14 residues. The V gene end was trimmed by 6 bases and the J gene end by 6 bases; junction bases not matched to a gene: 8. In DNA, the CDR3 is TGTGCCAGCAGACCTACAGGGGAGAGTCAGCCCCAGCATTTT. This codes for CASRPTGESQPQHF.

This clonotype occurred many times. The rearrangement uses TRBV7-3 and TRBJ1-1; 7 positions agree with TRBD1. CDR3 length: 13 residues. The germline gives CDR1 SGHTA, CDR2 FQGTGA. After removal of 2 bases from V and 3 bases from J, the junction contained 0 bases not matched to a gene. The CDR3 bases are TGTGCCAGCAGCTTACAGGGGGACACTGAAGCTTTCTTT. This encodes CASSLQGDTEAFF. Drawing the rest from reference TRBV7-3 and TRBJ1-1, the complete variable domain is GAGVSQTPSNKVTEKGKYVELRCDPISGHTALYWYRQSLGQGPEFLIYFQGTGAADDSGLPNDRFFAVRPEGSVSTLKIQRTERGDSAVYLCASSLQGDTEAFFGQGTRLTVV.

The rearrangement uses TRBV30 and TRBJ1-2; 10 bases align to TRBD1. The CDR3 is 13 residues long. CDR1 and CDR2 from the germline V gene are GTSNPN and SVGIG (reference sequence). The V gene end was trimmed by 2 bases and the J gene end by 7 bases; junction bases not matched to a gene: 4. CDR3 bases: TGTGCCTGGAGTCGGGACAGGGGTTTTGGCTACACCTTC. This sequence encodes CAWSRDRGFGYTF.

This clonotype was found many times. This chain connects TRBV4-3 to TRBJ1-5; D ambiguous. Trimming removed 0 bases at V and 10 bases at J, with 10 bases between. The CDR3 has 13 residues. Germline-derived CDR1 and CDR2 are LGHNA and YSLEER. Here the CDR3 DNA reads TGCGCCAGCAGCCAAGATGGGTCGCGTCCCCAGCATTTT. Protein: CASSQDGSRPQHF.

This clonotype occurred a few times. This clone may be a read error of a much larger clone one base away. The V and J genes are TRBV14 and TRBJ1-1, with D possibly matching TRBD1 (6 bases). Germline V gene data show CDR1 as SGHDN and CDR2 as FVKESK. CDR3 length: 12 amino acids. CDR3 sequence reads: CASGQDSTEAFF. The CDR3 DNA follows: TGTGCCAGCGGCCAGGACAGCACTGAAGCTTTCTTT. The full variable domain, in which reference TRBV14 and TRBJ1-1 provide the parts outside the CDR3, is EAGVTQFPSHSVIEKGQTVTLRCDPISGHDNLYWYRRVMGKEIKFLLHFVKESKQDESGMPNNRFLAERTGGTYSTLKVQPAELEDSGVYFCASGQDSTEAFFGQGTRLTVV.

As for this clonotype: This may stem from a read error, because a much larger clone lies one nucleotide away. The J gene is TRBJ2-3, the V gene TRBV20-1; TRBD2 matches 16 bases. The CDR3 length is 15 residues. Germline CDR1 is DFQATT and CDR2 is SNEGSKA (reference sequence). The CDR3, as DNA: TGCAGTGTTAGAGATCTGGGACTAGCGGGAGGGAAGCAGTATTTT. This translates into CSVRDLGLAGGKQYF.

With regard to this clonotype: A much larger clone lies a single base off, so this may be a read error. This chain connects TRBV4-1 to TRBJ2-6; D might be TRBD1 (5 bases). Germline CDR1 reads MGHRA; CDR2 reads YSYEKL. The CDR3 spans 14 residues. The CDR3 is CASSSGPGANVLAF. The CDR3 nucleotides read TGCGCCAGCAGCTCCGGGCCTGGGGCCAACGTCCTGGCTTTC.

This clonotype was counted ten times or more. This sequence joins TRBV12-3 or TRBV12-4 and TRBJ1-5, with 7 bases that match TRBD1. J gave up 1 base and V 5 bases, and 11 bases lay outside the gene matches. CDR3 size: 17 residues. The CDR3 DNA reads as TGTGCCAGCAGTGATTATACAGGGGAGACAAGCAATCAGCCCCAGCATTTT. Translating gives CASSDYTGETSNQPQHF.

This clonotype was seen repeatedly, ten times or more. The chain is built from TRBV7-2 and TRBJ2-1; tentatively, D is TRBD2 (6 bases). The germline V and J ends were trimmed by 1 base and 7 bases, with 14 bases remaining between them. The CDR3 totals 15 residues. Looked up from germline, CDR1 is SGHTA and CDR2 is FQGNSA. DNA for the CDR3: TGTGCCAGCAGCTTAGGACTAGGGCGTGGGAATGAGCAGTTCTTC. Its protein is CASSLGLGRGNEQFF.

This clonotype was picked up many times. This sequence joins TRBV7-9 and TRBJ2-7; D not certain. Trimming stripped 5 bases from V and 5 bases from J, with 7 bases between. Germline V gene data show CDR1 as SEHNR and CDR2 as FQNEAQ (reference sequence). The CDR3 is 11 amino acids. The CDR3: CASSTLDEQYF. The CDR3 region has the DNA TGTGCCAGCAGCACCCTTGACGAGCAGTACTTC. Based on the CDR3 plus reference TRBV7-9 and TRBJ2-7, the full variable domain is DTGVSQNPRHKITKRGQNVTFRCDPISEHNRLYWYRQTLGQGPEFLTYFQNEAQLEKSRLLSDRFSAERPKGSFSTLEIQRTEQGDSAMYLCASSTLDEQYFGPGTRLTVT.

The CDR3 DNA reads TGCAGTGCCCTTCCACCGATCATAGCGGTGGAGACCCAGTACTTC. It encodes CSALPPIIAVETQYF. The chain recombines TRBV20-1 with TRBJ2-5; D may be TRBD2 (6 bases). Germline CDR1 reads DFQATT; CDR2 reads SNEGSKA (reference sequence). Trimming removed 6 bases at V and 5 bases at J, with 22 bases between. The CDR3 runs 15 residues.

There are a few counts of this clonotype. The chain joins TRBV11-2 to TRBJ1-3; D is perhaps TRBD1 (5 bases). The CDR3 has 16 amino acids. Trimming removed 5 bases from V and 0 bases from J, with 14 bases in between. From germline, CDR1 is SGHAT and CDR2 FQNNGV. The CDR3 DNA is TGTGCCAGCAGCCAAGCGCCAGGGTTCTCTGGAAACACCATATATTTT. It is translated as CASSQAPGFSGNTIYF. The variable domain in full, completed from reference TRBV11-2 and TRBJ1-3, reads EAGVAQSPRYKIIEKRQSVAFWCNPISGHATLYWYQQILGQGPKLLIQFQNNGVVDDSQLPKDRFSAERLKGVDSTLKIQPAKLEDSAVYLCASSQAPGFSGNTIYFGEGSWLTVV.

The sample holds many counts of this clonotype. The V gene is TRBV5-6, the J gene TRBJ2-1; TRBD2 agrees at 10 bases. The length of the CDR3 is 18 residues. Germline trimming cut 0 bases from V and 2 bases from J; bases unmatched to any gene: 8. CDR1 and CDR2 from the germline V gene are SGHDT and YYEEEE. The CDR3 DNA reads as TGTGCCAGCAGCTTGGTACCCCTAGCGGGAGTCGCCTACAATGAGCAGTTCTTC. It specifies CASSLVPLAGVAYNEQFF.

The sample holds many counts of this clonotype. CDR3 loop: CSAGTSGGNEQFF. The CDR3 DNA reads as TGCAGCGCTGGGACTAGCGGGGGGAATGAGCAGTTCTTC. This chain joins TRBV29-1 and TRBJ2-1; 15 bases are shared with TRBD2. This CDR3 is built from 13 residues. Unmatched junction bases numbered 2, after V lost 7 bases and J lost 7 bases. Germline CDR1 reads SQVTM; CDR2 reads ANQGSEA.

Details on this clonotype: This could be a read error, since a much larger clone is one nucleotide away. The CDR3 loop reads CASSLELNTEAIF. The CDR3 coding sequence is TGTGCCAGCAGTTTAGAGCTGAACACTGAAGCTATCTTT. The J gene is TRBJ1-1, the V gene TRBV12-3 or TRBV12-4; no definite D call. The CDR3 runs to 13 residues.

At least ten counts were recorded for this clonotype. This chain uses TRBV7-3 with TRBJ1-1; D is unclear. Germline CDR1 SGHTA, CDR2 FQGTGA. The CDR3 runs 14 residues. The ends were cut back, 5 bases at V and 0 bases at J, with 10 bases in the middle. The CDR3 region has the DNA TGTGCCAGCAGCGCCAATACTGTGAACACTGAAGCTTTCTTT. This sequence encodes CASSANTVNTEAFF. The variable domain in full, with the rest retrieved from reference TRBV7-3 and TRBJ1-1, is GAGVSQTPSNKVTEKGKYVELRCDPISGHTALYWYRQSLGQGPEFLIYFQGTGAADDSGLPNDRFFAVRPEGSVSTLKIQRTERGDSAVYLCASSANTVNTEAFFGQGTRLTVV.

As to this clonotype: One base away lies a much larger clone, so this may be a sequencing read error. This is likely a read error, given that the CDR3 carries no conserved phenylalanine or tryptophan at its end. The gene calls are TRBV7-3 and TRBJ2-3; 13 bases are a match to TRBD2. The CDR3 has 16 amino acids. Germline CDR1 SGHTA, CDR2 FQGTGA. The J segment lost 5 bases and the V segment lost 5 bases, leaving 7 bases of the junction unmatched. The CDR3: CASSPGLAGAIDTQYS. CDR3 DNA sequence: TGTGCCAGCAGCCCTGGACTAGCGGGAGCCATAGATACGCAGTATTCT.